Below are 32 T cell receptor beta chains sequenced from a single sample in a study of T cell repertoires in cytomegalovirus infection. TCRdb reprocessed the reads with MiXCR, giving one entry per CDR3 protein. The sample carries some 120,000 distinct CDR3 sequences, around 10% recorded once. Their antigens are not known. Material: PBMCs, sequenced either directly or after in vitro stimulation (not recorded which). The receptors stem from a human donor in good health (CMV status not recorded). Some clones in this sample may be carry-over from other donors' samples.

This clonotype was detected only a few times. The rearrangement joins TRBV5-1 to TRBJ1-5; D unresolved. Germline V gene sequence: CDR1 SGHRS, CDR2 YFSETQ. V shed 3 bases and J shed 6 bases, with 13 bases lying between them. The CDR3 runs 14 residues. The CDR3 nucleotides are TGCGCCAGCAGCTATACGGGGTCAGGTCAGCCCCAGCATTTT. Residues: CASSYTGSGQPQHF.

V usage is TRBV6-2 or TRBV6-3 and J usage is TRBJ2-7; no reliable D call. Trimming removed 5 bases at V and 4 bases at J, with 12 bases between. The length of the CDR3 is 13 residues. Per germline, CDR1 MNHEY and CDR2 SVGEGT. In DNA form, the CDR3 reads TGTGCCAGCAGTCTTACTTCGGTGTACGAGCAGTACGTC. Residues: CASSLTSVYEQYV.

This clonotype has a count of ten or more. The DNA of the CDR3 is TGTGCCAGCAGCTTGGTCAGGGGGCCGGGGACCCAGTACTTC. Translated: CASSLVRGPGTQYF. The V gene is TRBV11-2, the J gene TRBJ2-5, with 8 bases that match TRBD1. From germline, CDR1 is SGHAT and CDR2 FQNNGV. J lost 7 bases, V lost 3 bases, and 7 bases had no gene match. The CDR3 spans 14 residues.

This clonotype occurred many times. This chain joins TRBV6-2 or TRBV6-3 and TRBJ1-5; D gene ambiguous. The germline gives CDR1 MNHEY, CDR2 SVGEGT. The V and J ends lost 5 bases and 0 bases respectively, with 14 bases between them. There are 16 residues in the CDR3. The CDR3: CASSRTRLDSNQPQHF. In DNA, the CDR3 is TGTGCCAGCAGTCGGACCCGACTCGATAGCAATCAGCCCCAGCATTTT.

This clonotype was recorded many times. The genes are TRBV4-3 and TRBJ2-1; D may match TRBD1 or TRBD2 (5 bases each). Germline lookup yields CDR1 LGHNA and CDR2 YSLEER. The CDR3 extends over 16 amino acids. V shed 5 bases and J shed 5 bases, with 19 bases lying between them. In DNA form, the CDR3 reads TGCGCCAGCAGCACCGACCGGGACCCAAGGGACAATGAGCAGTTCTTC. Amino acid sequence: CASSTDRDPRDNEQFF.

This clonotype was observed many times. The chain uses TRBV7-9 and TRBJ2-7, with 10 bases identical to TRBD1. This CDR3 spans 17 amino acids. Looked up from germline, CDR1 is SEHNR and CDR2 is FQNEAQ (reference sequence). With V trimmed by 5 bases and J by 3 bases, 13 bases remained unmatched. The CDR3 loop reads CASSQASGTGANYEQYV. The CDR3 DNA reads as TGTGCCAGCAGCCAAGCATCCGGGACAGGGGCCAACTACGAGCAGTACGTC.

Ten or more counts support this clonotype. The chain joins TRBV6-5 to TRBJ2-7; maybe TRBD1 (5 bases). CDR3 length equals 15 residues. Deletions cut 6 bases from V and 3 bases from J, with 18 bases between. Germline V gives CDR1 MNHEY, CDR2 SVGAGI. CDR3: CASRADSGAHYEQYF. The CDR3 region has the DNA TGTGCCAGCAGGGCTGACAGTGGGGCCCACTACGAGCAGTACTTC.

The chain links TRBV28 to TRBJ2-1; TRBD1 matches at 9 bases. Germline V gene data show CDR1 as MDHEN and CDR2 as SYDVKM. The V segment lost 3 bases and the J segment 7 bases; nucleotides outside the gene matches: 4. The CDR3 has 14 amino acids. Here the CDR3 DNA reads TGTGCCAGCAGTTTTACAGGGGGCCGGAATGAGCAGTTCTTC. It codes for CASSFTGGRNEQFF.

The genes are TRBV6-1 and TRBJ1-2; the D is unclear. Germline CDR1 is MNHNS and CDR2 is SASEGT. The germline V and J ends were trimmed by 5 bases and 8 bases, with 15 bases remaining between them. This CDR3 region has 13 residues. CDR3 coding DNA: TGTGCCAGCAGTTACGTGCAGGCCTCCGGCTACACCTTC. It encodes CASSYVQASGYTF.

V and J are TRBV7-2 and TRBJ2-4; 8 bases are a match to TRBD1. Losses at the gene ends were 4 bases for V and 9 bases for J; bases not matched to a gene: 8. The CDR3 sequence is 14 residues long. Germline lookup yields CDR1 SGHTA and CDR2 FQGNSA. The CDR3 DNA is TGTGCCAGCAGCTCAGGACAGGGCGCCGTCATTCAGTACTTC. Its protein is CASSSGQGAVIQYF.

This chain uses TRBV19 with TRBJ1-1; D gene uncertain. Trimming removed 10 bases from V and 3 bases from J, with 15 bases in between. Germline V gives CDR1 LNHDA, CDR2 SQIVND (reference sequence). CDR3 length: 13 residues. The CDR3 spells CATAGGWYTEAFF. The CDR3 DNA reads TGTGCCACCGCCGGAGGTTGGTACACTGAAGCTTTCTTT.

This clonotype occurred many times. The chain carries TRBV7-2 and TRBJ2-5; the match to TRBD2 covers 11 bases. J was trimmed by 4 bases and V by 3 bases; bases with no gene match: 13. Germline V gives CDR1 SGHTA, CDR2 FQGNSA. This CDR3 is 18 amino acids long. The CDR3 DNA follows: TGTGCCAGCAGCTTCGTTCCGGGGCTAGCGGGAGGCCGAGAGACCCAGTACTTC. This encodes CASSFVPGLAGGRETQYF.

In this sample, this clonotype turned up many times. The chain employs TRBV27 and TRBJ2-1; 7 bases fit TRBD1. Germline loops: CDR1 MNHEY, CDR2 SMNVEV (reference sequence). This CDR3 region has 15 residues. The trim removed 7 bases at V and 4 bases at J, leaving 10 bases unmatched. The CDR3 is CASNLGTAPYNEQFF. CDR3 DNA sequence: TGTGCCAGCAATCTCGGGACAGCCCCGTACAATGAGCAGTTCTTC.

This clonotype was observed at least ten times. The chain links TRBV12-3 or TRBV12-4 to TRBJ1-2, with 12 bases aligning to TRBD1. J lost 2 bases, V lost 4 bases, and 5 bases had no gene match. The CDR3 consists of 16 residues. The CDR3 sequence is CASSSAGTGGNYGYTF. As DNA, the CDR3 is TGTGCCAGCAGTTCCGCCGGGACAGGGGGCAACTATGGCTACACCTTC.

This clonotype showed up many times. The chain employs TRBV7-2 and TRBJ1-2; no definite D call. The V gene's germline CDR1 is SGHTA and CDR2 FQGNSA. This CDR3 region has 14 residues. V lost 1 base to trimming and J lost 4 bases, with 10 bases between them. CDR3 DNA: TGTGCCAGCAGCTTAGAAAAGCAATTCTATGGCTACACCTTC. It is translated as CASSLEKQFYGYTF.

The genes are TRBV6-2 or TRBV6-3 and TRBJ2-7; 7 nucleotides match TRBD1. The CDR3 runs to 15 residues. Trimming cost V 6 bases and J 6 bases; bases outside gene matches: 14. In germline, CDR1 is MNHEY, CDR2 SVGEGT. CDR3 protein: CASRPVDRESTEQYF. The CDR3 DNA reads as TGTGCCAGCAGACCGGTCGACAGGGAGTCGACCGAGCAGTACTTC.

This clonotype was detected many times. The chain combines TRBV20-1 with TRBJ1-2, with a weak D call TRBD1 (6 bases). Germline lookup yields CDR1 DFQATT and CDR2 SNEGSKA (reference sequence). This CDR3 region has 13 residues. Trimming left V 5 bases short and J 0 bases short, with 10 bases between. The CDR3 loop reads CSAAPGANYGYTF. The DNA of the CDR3 is TGCAGTGCTGCTCCAGGGGCTAACTATGGCTACACCTTC.

This clonotype occurred a few times. The chain uses TRBV27 and TRBJ1-6, with D possibly TRBD1 on 6 matching bases. CDR3 length: 13 residues. Germline assignment: CDR1 MNHEY and CDR2 SMNVEV (reference sequence). Trimming shortened V by 8 bases and J by 7 bases, and 12 bases separated the two germline ends. The chain's CDR3 is CASGGGGNSPLHF. The CDR3, as DNA: TGTGCCAGCGGAGGTGGGGGCAATTCACCCCTCCACTTT.

The sample holds many counts of this clonotype. J is TRBJ2-5 and V is TRBV7-2; D is unclear. The CDR3 is made up of 14 amino acids. The V and J ends lost 0 bases and 2 bases respectively, with 7 bases between them. Germline-derived CDR1 and CDR2 are SGHTA and FQGNSA. The chain's CDR3 is CASSLALRQETQYF. Written as DNA, the CDR3 is TGTGCCAGCAGCTTAGCGTTGCGACAAGAGACCCAGTACTTC.

J is TRBJ2-7 and V is TRBV4-1, with 11 nucleotides matching TRBD1. CDR3 length equals 14 residues. The J segment lost 5 bases and the V segment lost 2 bases, leaving 2 bases of the junction unmatched. The germline V gene has CDR1 MGHRA and CDR2 YSYEKL. CDR3: CASSQRTGGDEQYF. In DNA form, the CDR3 reads TGCGCCAGCAGCCAACGGACAGGGGGCGACGAGCAGTACTTC.

This clonotype was counted between two and nine times. J is TRBJ1-5 and V is TRBV30; 7 bases match TRBD1. CDR3 length equals 13 residues. After removal of 4 bases from V and 4 bases from J, the junction contained 4 bases not matched to a gene. Germline loops: CDR1 GTSNPN, CDR2 SVGIG (reference sequence). The CDR3 nucleotides read TGTGCCTGGAAGGGACAGAGGAATCAGCCCCAGCATTTT. It encodes CAWKGQRNQPQHF. Full variable domain (missing parts from reference TRBV30 and TRBJ1-5): SQTIHQWPATLVQPVGSPLSLECTVEGTSNPNLYWYRQAAGRGLQLLFYSVGIGQISSEVPQNLSASRPQDRQFILSSKKLLLSDSGFYLCAWKGQRNQPQHFGDGTRLSIL.

The V and J genes are TRBV6-5 and TRBJ1-2; 7 bases are a match to TRBD1. Per the germline V gene, CDR1 is MNHEY and CDR2 is SVGAGI. J was trimmed by 3 bases and V by 2 bases; bases with no gene match: 3. The CDR3 is 14 residues long. As DNA, the CDR3 is TGTGCCAGCAGTTACGACAGGGAGCACTATGGCTACACCTTC. It is translated as CASSYDREHYGYTF.

This clonotype occurred a few times. This rearrangement joins TRBV12-3 or TRBV12-4 to TRBJ2-1; TRBD2 matches at 9 bases. J gave up 8 bases and V 1 base, and 12 bases lay outside the gene matches. The CDR3 is 17 residues long. CDR3 sequence reads: CASSLGPPSGAFHEQFF. The CDR3 region has the DNA TGTGCCAGCAGTTTAGGTCCCCCTAGCGGGGCCTTTCATGAGCAGTTCTTC.

In this sample, this clonotype turned up many times. CDR3 residues: CASRRDSDSYEQYV. As DNA, the CDR3 is TGTGCCAGCAGAAGGGACAGCGACTCCTACGAGCAGTACGTC. The chain couples TRBV5-4 to TRBJ2-7, with 7 bases fitting TRBD1. Per the germline V gene, CDR1 is SGHNT and CDR2 is YYREEE (reference sequence). Trimming at V came to 5 bases and at J to 0 bases, leaving 5 bases not matched to a gene. The CDR3 is 14 residues long.

This clonotype was counted many times. The V gene is TRBV5-4, the J gene TRBJ1-1, with 7 bases matching TRBD1. Germline CDR1 SGHNT, CDR2 YYREEE (reference sequence). V gave up 4 bases and J gave up 2 bases; unmatched junction bases: 8. This CDR3 region has 15 residues. The CDR3 nucleotides read TGTGCCAGCAGCAGAGACAGGGTTGACAACACTGAAGCTTTCTTT. Translated: CASSRDRVDNTEAFF.

V usage is TRBV2 and J usage is TRBJ2-1, with no clear D. CDR1 SNHLY and CDR2 FYNNEI come from the germline V gene. The CDR3 has 13 residues. Trimming removed 8 bases from V and 3 bases from J, with 11 bases in between. This chain's CDR3 is CASGLRDYNEQFF. CDR3 DNA sequence: TGTGCCAGCGGGCTGCGTGACTACAATGAGCAGTTCTTC.

This clonotype was detected ten times or more. The rearrangement links TRBV4-3 to TRBJ2-1, with 7 bases identical to TRBD1. The germline gives CDR1 LGHNA, CDR2 YSLEER. Germline trimming cut 4 bases from V and 8 bases from J; bases unmatched to any gene: 5. The CDR3 spans 13 residues. The CDR3 DNA reads TGCGCCAGCAGCCGAACAGGGGCAGATGAGCAGTTCTTC. This encodes CASSRTGADEQFF.

The chain employs TRBV6-5 and TRBJ2-1; maybe TRBD2 (6 bases). Deletions cut 2 bases from V and 5 bases from J, with 13 bases between. Germline V gene sequence: CDR1 MNHEY, CDR2 SVGAGI. The CDR3 is made up of 15 amino acids. The DNA for the CDR3 is TGTGCCAGCAGTTACGTCTCAGGCGGGAACAATGAGCAGTTCTTC. Translating it yields CASSYVSGGNNEQFF.

This clonotype was recorded many times. The chain couples TRBV20-1 to TRBJ2-7; D gene unclear. Germline-derived CDR1 and CDR2 are DFQATT and SNEGSKA (reference sequence). Trimming shortened V by 2 bases and J by 5 bases, and 7 bases separated the two germline ends. The CDR3 sequence is 11 residues long. Written as DNA, the CDR3 is TGCAGTGCTAGATACGTCAACGAGCAGTACTTC. Its translation: CSARYVNEQYF.

The chain recombines TRBV5-6 with TRBJ2-5, with TRBD2 identical over 8 bases. The CDR3 consists of 16 residues. CDR1 is SGHDT and CDR2 is YYEEEE in the germline V gene. Losses at the gene ends were 3 bases for V and 6 bases for J; bases not matched to a gene: 13. CDR3 in amino acids: CASSSWERENRKTQYF. The CDR3, as DNA: TGTGCCAGCAGCTCGTGGGAGCGGGAGAATCGAAAGACCCAGTACTTC.

This clonotype was seen at least ten times. The chain combines TRBV6-2 or TRBV6-3 with TRBJ1-1; tentative D call: TRBD1 (6 bases). Trimming removed 2 bases at V and 6 bases at J, with 16 bases between. This CDR3 is built from 15 residues. CDR1 and CDR2 (germline): MNHEY, SVGEGT. CDR3 region: CASSYPRNGGPEAFF. The CDR3 nucleotides are TGTGCCAGCAGTTACCCCAGGAATGGGGGGCCTGAAGCTTTCTTT.

This clonotype was observed many times. The chain uses TRBV7-2 and TRBJ2-1; TRBD2 matches 9 bases. J was trimmed by 6 bases and V by 4 bases; bases with no gene match: 7. Per germline, CDR1 SGHTA and CDR2 FQGNSA. This CDR3 comprises 15 residues. DNA of the CDR3: TGTGCCAGCAGCTCCCTAGCGGGATTCAGCAATGAGCAGTTCTTC. This translates into CASSSLAGFSNEQFF.